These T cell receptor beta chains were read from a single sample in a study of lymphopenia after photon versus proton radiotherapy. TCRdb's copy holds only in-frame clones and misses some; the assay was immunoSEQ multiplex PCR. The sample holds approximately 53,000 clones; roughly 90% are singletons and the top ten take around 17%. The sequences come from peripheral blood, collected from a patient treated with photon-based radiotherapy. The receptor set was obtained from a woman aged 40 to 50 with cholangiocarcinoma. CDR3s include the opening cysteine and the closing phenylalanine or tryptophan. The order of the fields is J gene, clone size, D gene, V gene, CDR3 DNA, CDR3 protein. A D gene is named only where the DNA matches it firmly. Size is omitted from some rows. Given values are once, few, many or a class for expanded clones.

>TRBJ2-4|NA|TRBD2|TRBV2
TGTGCCAGCAGTCGTAGGACTAGCGGGTCCAAAAACATTCAGTACTTC
CASSRRTSGSKNIQYF
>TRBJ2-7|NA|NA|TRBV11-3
TGTGCCAGCAGCCCCCGATCCCGGAACGAGCAGTACTTC
CASSPRSRNEQYF
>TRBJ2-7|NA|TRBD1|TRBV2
TGTGCCAGCATGGGGACAGGGACATACTACGAGCAGTACTTC
CASMGTGTYYEQYF
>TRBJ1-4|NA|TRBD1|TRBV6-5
TGTGCCAGCAGTTCGGACAGGAGAAATGAAAAACTGTTTTTT
CASSSDRRNEKLFF
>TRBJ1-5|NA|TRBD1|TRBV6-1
TGTGCCAGCAGCTCCGACAGGGATCAGCCCCAGCATTTT
CASSSDRDQPQHF
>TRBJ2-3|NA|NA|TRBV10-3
TGTGGCGCGGGGGCGGGTAAGGCTAGCACAGATACGCAGTATTTT
CGAGAGKASTDTQYF
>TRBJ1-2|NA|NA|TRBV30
TGTGCCTGGAGTGTATCGGACTCCCAAAACACCTTC
CAWSVSDSQNTF
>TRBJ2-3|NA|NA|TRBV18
TGTGCCAGCTCACCGGTCGTTTCAGATACGCAGTATTTT
CASSPVVSDTQYF
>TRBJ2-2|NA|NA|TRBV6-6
TGTGCCAGCAGGGAGAGAAATGGAGCCGGGGAGCTGTTTTTT
CASRERNGAGELFF
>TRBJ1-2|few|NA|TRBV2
TGTGCCAGCAGGGACCCGACTGCGATTGGAGGCTACACCTTC
CASRDPTAIGGYTF
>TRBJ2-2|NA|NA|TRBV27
TGTGCCAGCAGTTTAACCCACGGAGGGGAGCTGTTTTTT
CASSLTHGGELFF
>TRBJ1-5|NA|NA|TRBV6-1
TGTGCCAGCAGTGAAAATCAGCCCCAGCATTTT
CASSENQPQHF
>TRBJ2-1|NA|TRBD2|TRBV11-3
TGTGCCAGCAGCTTAGATGCGGGGGGGCGATATAATGAGCAGTTCTTC
CASSLDAGGRYNEQFF
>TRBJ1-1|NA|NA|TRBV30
TGTGCCTGGAGTGGGAGAGGGGGGAACACTGAAGCTTTCTTT
CAWSGRGGNTEAFF
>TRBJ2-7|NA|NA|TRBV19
TGTGCCAGTAGTTCGAGAGGCGGCTTGTCCTACGAGCAGTACTTC
CASSSRGGLSYEQYF
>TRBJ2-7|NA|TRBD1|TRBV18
TGTGCCAGCTCACCACGGACAGGGGGAGAGCAGTACTTC
CASSPRTGGEQYF
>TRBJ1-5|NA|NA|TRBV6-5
TGTGCCAGCAGTTTTGAATCCAATCAGCCCCAGCATTTT
CASSFESNQPQHF
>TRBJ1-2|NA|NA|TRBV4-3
TGCGCCAGCAGCCAAGATCTCCGCACGGGGGCTGGGGGCTACACCTTC
CASSQDLRTGAGGYTF
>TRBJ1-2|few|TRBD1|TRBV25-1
TGTGCCAGCAGTGGTGTCGGGACAGGGGTTTCGGGCTACACCTTC
CASSGVGTGVSGYTF
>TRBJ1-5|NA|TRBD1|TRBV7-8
TGTGCCAGCAGTCCCACGACAGGGGGCGCGGGTCAGCCCCAGCATTTT
CASSPTTGGAGQPQHF
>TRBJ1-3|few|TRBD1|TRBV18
TGTGCCAGCTCCTTGGACAGGGGGCCTGGAAACACCATATATTTT
CASSLDRGPGNTIYF
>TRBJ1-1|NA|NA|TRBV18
TGTGCCAGCTCACAGGGGCGGGGATCAGGGCGCACTGAAGCTTTCTTT
CASSQGRGSGRTEAFF
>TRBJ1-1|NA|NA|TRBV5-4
TGTGCCAGCAGCTTGTCCGGGCTTAGGAACACTGAAGCTTTCTTT
CASSLSGLRNTEAFF
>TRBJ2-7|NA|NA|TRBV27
TGTGCCAGCAGTTTATACGTCTTAAGGCACGGCGAGCAGTACTTC
CASSLYVLRHGEQYF
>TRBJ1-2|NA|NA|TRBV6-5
TGTGCCAGCAGTTACTCGGTGTCGAGGAACTATGGCTACACCTTC
CASSYSVSRNYGYTF
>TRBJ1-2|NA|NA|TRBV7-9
TGTGCCAGCAGCTTAGGCAGGGGATCAGGGAACTATGGCTACACCTTC
CASSLGRGSGNYGYTF
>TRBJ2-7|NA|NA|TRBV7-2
TGTGCCAGCAGCCGCACGGGTGGCGGTAGCTCCTACGAGCAGTACTTC
CASSRTGGGSSYEQYF
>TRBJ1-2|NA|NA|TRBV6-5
TGTGCCAGCAGTTACCTCGGGAAGAAAGGCTACACCTTC
CASSYLGKKGYTF
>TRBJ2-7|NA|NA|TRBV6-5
TGTGCCAGCAGTGACCTCTACGAGCAGTACTTC
CASSDLYEQYF
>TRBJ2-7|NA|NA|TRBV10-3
TGTGCCATCAAGGATGACTACGAGCAGTACTTC
CAIKDDYEQYF
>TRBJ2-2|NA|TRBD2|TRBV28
TGTGCCAGCAGTCTTCCCTTTGTGAGCGGGAAATACACCGGGGAGCTGTTTTTT
CASSLPFVSGKYTGELFF
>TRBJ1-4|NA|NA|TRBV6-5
TGTGCCAGCAGTTACTCCCCTCGGGGGAAAAATGAAAAACTGTTTTTT
CASSYSPRGKNEKLFF
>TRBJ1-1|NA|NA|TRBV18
TGTGCCAGCTCACCTACTTTTTCGGCGAACACTGAAGCTTTCTTT
CASSPTFSANTEAFF
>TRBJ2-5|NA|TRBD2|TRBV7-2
TGTGCCAGCAGCGCCCGAAAGGGACTAGCCGAGACCCAGTACTTC
CASSARKGLAETQYF
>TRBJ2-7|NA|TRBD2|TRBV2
TGTGCCAGCAGCCCGGGACTAGCGGGAGGCAACTACGAGCAGTACTTC
CASSPGLAGGNYEQYF
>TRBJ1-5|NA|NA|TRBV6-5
TGTGCCAGCACCATCGGACTGTGCAATCAGCCCCAGCATTTT
CASTIGLCNQPQHF
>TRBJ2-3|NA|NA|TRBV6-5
TGTGCCAGCAGTTACGGGGAGTGGGCTGGGGATACGCAGTATTTT
CASSYGEWAGDTQYF
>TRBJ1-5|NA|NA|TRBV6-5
TGTGCCAGCAGTTACGATTCTGGGCAGCCCCAGCATTTT
CASSYDSGQPQHF
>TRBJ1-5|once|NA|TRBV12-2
TGTGCAAGTCGCTCGCACCGTTGTCTTGGACTCCCAGCTTCTGGCAATCAGCCCCAGCATTTT
CASRSHRCLGLPASGNQPQHF
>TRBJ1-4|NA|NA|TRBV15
TGTGCCACCAGCAGAGGCCAGGGGCATGAAAAACTGTTTTTT
CATSRGQGHEKLFF
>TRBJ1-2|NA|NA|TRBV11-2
TGTGCCAGCAGCTTAGCCGGCGCAGGAGGCTATGGCTACACCTTC
CASSLAGAGGYGYTF
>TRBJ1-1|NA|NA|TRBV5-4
TGTGCCAGCAGCTACAAAGTACGGACAGCGGACACTGAAGCTTTCTTT
CASSYKVRTADTEAFF
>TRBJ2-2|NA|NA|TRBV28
TGTGCCAGTTCCGGGACCAGGCTCACCGGGGAGCTGTTTTTT
CASSGTRLTGELFF
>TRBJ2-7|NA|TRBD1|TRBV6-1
TGTGCCAGCAGCCCTTGGGGGACAGTAATATACGAGCAGTACTTC
CASSPWGTVIYEQYF
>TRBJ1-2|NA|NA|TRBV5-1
TGCGCCAGCGCCCAGGAGGACTATGGCTACACCTTC
CASAQEDYGYTF